This T cell receptor (beta chain) was profiled in a study of cytomegalovirus exposure and HLA in healthy donors. Germline V gene sequence: CDR1 SGHVS, CDR2 FNYEAQ. With V trimmed by 5 bases and J by 3 bases, 9 bases remained unmatched. This CDR3 contains 17 residues. In the case of this clone: Its antigen is undetermined.

Findings and limits, study-wide: Several of the most significant clusters appeared linked to common viral pathogens, based on a later analysis.

Use of 60 Vbeta and 13 Jbeta primers characterized the PCR. Sequencing was performed with immunoSEQ multiplex PCR; in TCRdb, only in-frame clones are kept and a portion is missing. The sample lists 250,000 to 350,000 clones; roughly 85% were seen once. The specimen sequenced was PBMCs. The chain couples TRBV7-6 to TRBJ2-1, with TRBD2 matching over 11 bases. This TCR was recovered from a middle-aged man in good health and CMV-seropositive. CDR3 bases: TGTGCCAGCAGCCGGACTAGCGGGCTGGTATTCTACAATGAGCAGTTCTTC. It is translated as CASSRTSGLVFYNEQFF.